The sequence of this TCR beta chain was determined in a study of OX40 agonist ivuxolimab in advanced cancers. A word on this clone: A junction boundary mismatches the germline segment, possibly from a read error.

This CDR3 spans 13 amino acids. Germline CDR1 reads LGHNT; CDR2 reads FRNRAP. TCRdb's table, derived via immunoSEQ multiplex PCR, lists solely in-frame clones and lacks some. The sample lists around 60,000 clones; about 79% were seen once. The specimen comprised CD4+ or CD8+ T cells sorted from blood, sampled in a trial of the OX40 agonist ivuxolimab. The sequence came from an adult with an advanced solid tumor such as melanoma, head and neck, liver or kidney cancer. The rearrangement joins TRBV12-5 to TRBJ1-1, with D unresolved. CDR3 DNA: TGTGCTAGTGGATTGGACCCGGGCGCTGAAGCTTTCTTT. It encodes CASGLDPGAEAFF.